The source of this T cell receptor beta chain is a study of T cells in Graves' hyperthyroidism and ophthalmopathy. This clonotype was observed a handful of times. The length of the CDR3 is 12 residues. CDR1 is MNHEY and CDR2 is SMNVEV in the germline V gene (reference sequence). Trimming cost V 8 bases and J 0 bases, with 5 bases left between them. TCR beta CDR3 regions were amplified from RNA transcripts. TCR CDR3 underwent first-round RT-PCR with the HTBI primer set. In TCRdb, the multiplex PCR reads were re-called with MiXCR into one record per CDR3 protein. The table includes some 300,000 distinct CDR3 sequences, roughly 19% detected once.

Material: blood. The chain has TRBV27 and TRBJ1-3; D is unresolved. The source is a man aged 50-59 years with Graves' ophthalmopathy. The chain's CDR3 is CASVSSGNTIYF. CDR3 nucleotide sequence: TGTGCCAGCGTAAGCTCTGGAAACACCATATATTTT.